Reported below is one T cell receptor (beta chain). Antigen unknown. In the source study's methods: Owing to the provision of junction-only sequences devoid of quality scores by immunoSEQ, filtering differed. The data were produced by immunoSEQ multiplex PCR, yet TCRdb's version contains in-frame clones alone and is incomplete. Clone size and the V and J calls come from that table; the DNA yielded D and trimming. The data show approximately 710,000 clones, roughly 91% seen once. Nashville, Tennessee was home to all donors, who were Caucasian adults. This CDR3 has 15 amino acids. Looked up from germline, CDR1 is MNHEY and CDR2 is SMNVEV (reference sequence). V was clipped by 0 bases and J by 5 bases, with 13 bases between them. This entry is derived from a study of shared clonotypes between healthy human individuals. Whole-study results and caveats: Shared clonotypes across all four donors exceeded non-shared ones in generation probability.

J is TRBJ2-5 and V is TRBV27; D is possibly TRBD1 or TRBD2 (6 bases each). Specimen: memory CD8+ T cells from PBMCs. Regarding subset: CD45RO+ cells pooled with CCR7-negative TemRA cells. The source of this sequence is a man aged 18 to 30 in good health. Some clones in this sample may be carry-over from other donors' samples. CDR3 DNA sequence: TGTGCCAGCAGTTTATCGGGGGGCCGGGGGGAGACCCAGTACTTC. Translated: CASSLSGGRGETQYF.